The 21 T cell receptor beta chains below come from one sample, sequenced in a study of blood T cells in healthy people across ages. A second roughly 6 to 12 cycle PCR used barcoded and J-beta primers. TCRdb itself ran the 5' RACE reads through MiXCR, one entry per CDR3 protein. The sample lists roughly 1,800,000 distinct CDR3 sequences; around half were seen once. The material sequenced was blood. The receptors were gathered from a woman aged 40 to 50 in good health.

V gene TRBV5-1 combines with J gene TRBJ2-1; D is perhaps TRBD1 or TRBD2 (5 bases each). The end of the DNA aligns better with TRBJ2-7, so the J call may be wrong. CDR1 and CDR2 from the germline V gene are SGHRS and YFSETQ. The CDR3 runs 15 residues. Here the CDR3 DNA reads TGCGCCAGCAGCCAGGGACCTATTGGTGTCAATGAGCAGTACTTC. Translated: CASSQGPIGVNEQYF.

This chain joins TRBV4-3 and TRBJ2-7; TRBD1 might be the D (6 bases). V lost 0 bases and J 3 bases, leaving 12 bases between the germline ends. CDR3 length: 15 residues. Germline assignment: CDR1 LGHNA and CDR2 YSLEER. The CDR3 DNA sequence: TGCGCCAGCAGCCAAGAATGGACAGTGCTCTACGAGCAGTACTTC. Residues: CASSQEWTVLYEQYF.

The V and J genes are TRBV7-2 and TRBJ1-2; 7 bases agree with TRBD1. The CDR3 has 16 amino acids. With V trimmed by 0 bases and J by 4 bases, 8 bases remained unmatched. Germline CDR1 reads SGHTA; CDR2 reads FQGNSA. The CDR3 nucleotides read TGTGCCAGCAGCTTAGCCCCGGGACAGAAGACCTATGGCTACACCTTC. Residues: CASSLAPGQKTYGYTF.

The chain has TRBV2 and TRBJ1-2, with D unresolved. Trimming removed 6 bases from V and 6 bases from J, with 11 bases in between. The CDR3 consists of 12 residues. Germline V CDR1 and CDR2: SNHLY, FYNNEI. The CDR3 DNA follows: TGTGCCAGCAGGTCGAACGCGGATGGCTACACCTTC. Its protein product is CASRSNADGYTF.

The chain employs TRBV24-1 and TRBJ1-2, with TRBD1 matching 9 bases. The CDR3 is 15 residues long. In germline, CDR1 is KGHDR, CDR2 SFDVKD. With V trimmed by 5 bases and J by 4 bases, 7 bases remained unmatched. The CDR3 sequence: CATSVGTGSPYGYTF. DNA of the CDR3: TGTGCCACCAGTGTCGGGACAGGGTCCCCCTATGGCTACACCTTC.

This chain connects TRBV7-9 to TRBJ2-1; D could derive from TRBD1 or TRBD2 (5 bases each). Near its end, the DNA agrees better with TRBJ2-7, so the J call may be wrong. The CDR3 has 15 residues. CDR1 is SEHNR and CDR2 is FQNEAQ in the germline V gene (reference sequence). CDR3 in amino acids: CASSALGVSYNEQYF. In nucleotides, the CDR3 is TGTGCCAGCAGCGCACTAGGGGTATCCTACAATGAGCAGTACTTC.

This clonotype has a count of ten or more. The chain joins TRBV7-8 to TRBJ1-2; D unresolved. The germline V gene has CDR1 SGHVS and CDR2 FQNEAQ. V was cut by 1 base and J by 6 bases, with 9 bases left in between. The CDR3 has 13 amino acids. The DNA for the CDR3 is TGTGCCAGCAGCTTAGTCCCGGGCGATGGCTACACCTTC. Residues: CASSLVPGDGYTF.

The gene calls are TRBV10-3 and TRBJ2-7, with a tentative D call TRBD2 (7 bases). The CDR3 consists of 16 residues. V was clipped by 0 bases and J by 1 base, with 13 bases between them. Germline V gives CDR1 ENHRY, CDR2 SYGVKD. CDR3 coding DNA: TGTGCCATCAGTGAGTCTGGGGGGGCAGCGTCCTACGAGCAGTACTTC. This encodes CAISESGGAASYEQYF.

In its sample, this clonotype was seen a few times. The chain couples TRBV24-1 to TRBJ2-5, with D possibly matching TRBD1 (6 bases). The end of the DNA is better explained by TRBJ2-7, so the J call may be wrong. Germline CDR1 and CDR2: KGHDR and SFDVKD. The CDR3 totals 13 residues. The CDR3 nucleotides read TGTGCCACCAGTGAAGAGATCAGGGGCGAGCAGTACTTC. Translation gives CATSEEIRGEQYF.

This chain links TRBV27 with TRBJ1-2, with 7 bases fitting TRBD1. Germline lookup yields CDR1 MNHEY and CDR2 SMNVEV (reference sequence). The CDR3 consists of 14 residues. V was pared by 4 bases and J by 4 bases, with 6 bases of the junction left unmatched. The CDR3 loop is CASSSSQGVYGYTF. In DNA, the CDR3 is TGTGCCAGCAGTTCCTCTCAGGGGGTCTATGGCTACACCTTC.

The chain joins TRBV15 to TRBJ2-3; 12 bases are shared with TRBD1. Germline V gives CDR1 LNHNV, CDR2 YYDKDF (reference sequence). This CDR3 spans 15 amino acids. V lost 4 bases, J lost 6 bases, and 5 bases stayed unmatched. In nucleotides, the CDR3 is TGTGCCACCAGCAAAGGGACAGGGGGCGTGGATACGCAGTATTTT. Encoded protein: CATSKGTGGVDTQYF. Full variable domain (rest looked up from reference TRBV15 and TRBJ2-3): DAMVIQNPRYQVTQFGKPVTLSCSQTLNHNVMYWYQQKSSQAPKLLFHYYDKDFNNEADTPDNFQSRRPNTSFCFLDIRSPGLGDTAMYLCATSKGTGGVDTQYFGPGTRLTVL.

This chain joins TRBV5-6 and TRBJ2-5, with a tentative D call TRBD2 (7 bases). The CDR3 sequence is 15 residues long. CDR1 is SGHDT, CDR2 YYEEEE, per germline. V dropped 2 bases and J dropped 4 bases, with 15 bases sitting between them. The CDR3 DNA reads TGTGCCAGCAGCTTAGTGCCAGGGGAGGGAGAGACCCAGTACTTC. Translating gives CASSLVPGEGETQYF.

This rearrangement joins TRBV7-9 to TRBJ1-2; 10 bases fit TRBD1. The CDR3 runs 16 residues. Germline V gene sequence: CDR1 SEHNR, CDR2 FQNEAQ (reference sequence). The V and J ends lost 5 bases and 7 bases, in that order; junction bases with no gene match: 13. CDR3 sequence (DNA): TGTGCCAGCAGCACACCAGAGGGACAGGGGTTGAGTGGCTACACCTTC. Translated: CASSTPEGQGLSGYTF.

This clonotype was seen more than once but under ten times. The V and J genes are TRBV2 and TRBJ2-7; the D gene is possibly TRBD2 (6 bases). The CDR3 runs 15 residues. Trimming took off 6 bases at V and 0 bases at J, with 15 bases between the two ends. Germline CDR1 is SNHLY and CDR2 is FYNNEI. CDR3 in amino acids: CASSVGGVGSYEQYF. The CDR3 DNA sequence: TGTGCCAGCAGCGTAGGAGGGGTCGGCTCCTACGAGCAGTACTTC. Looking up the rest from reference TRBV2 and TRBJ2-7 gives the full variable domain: EPEVTQTPSHQVTQMGQEVILRCVPISNHLYFYWYRQILGQKVEFLVSFYNNEISEKSEIFDDQFSVERPDGSNFTLKIRSTKLEDSAMYFCASSVGGVGSYEQYFGPGTRLTVT.

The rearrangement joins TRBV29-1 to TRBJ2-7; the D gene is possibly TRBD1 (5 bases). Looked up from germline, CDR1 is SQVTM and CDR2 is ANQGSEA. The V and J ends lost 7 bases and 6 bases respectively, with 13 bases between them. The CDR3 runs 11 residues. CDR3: CSGGKGPEQYF. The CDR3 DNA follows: TGCAGCGGGGGCAAGGGTCCCGAGCAGTACTTC.

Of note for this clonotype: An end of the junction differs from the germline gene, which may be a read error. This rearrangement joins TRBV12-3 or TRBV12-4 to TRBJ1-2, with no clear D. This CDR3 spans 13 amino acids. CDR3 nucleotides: TGTGCCAGCAGCCAATCGGCGAACTATGACTACACCTTC. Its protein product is CASSQSANYDYTF.

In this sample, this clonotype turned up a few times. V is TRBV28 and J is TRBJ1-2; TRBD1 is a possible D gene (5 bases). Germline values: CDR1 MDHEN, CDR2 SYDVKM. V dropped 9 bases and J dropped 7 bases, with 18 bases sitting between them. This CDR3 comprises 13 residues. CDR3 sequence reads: CARGAVGYAGYTF. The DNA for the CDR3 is TGTGCCAGAGGGGCAGTCGGCTATGCTGGCTACACCTTC.

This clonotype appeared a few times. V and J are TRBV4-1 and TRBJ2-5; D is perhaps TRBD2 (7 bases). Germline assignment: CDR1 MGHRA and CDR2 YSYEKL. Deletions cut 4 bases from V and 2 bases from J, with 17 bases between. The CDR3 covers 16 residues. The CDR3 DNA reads TGCGCCAGCAGCCTAAGAACGGGGGGCTTGCAAGAGACCCAGTACTTC. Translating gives CASSLRTGGLQETQYF.

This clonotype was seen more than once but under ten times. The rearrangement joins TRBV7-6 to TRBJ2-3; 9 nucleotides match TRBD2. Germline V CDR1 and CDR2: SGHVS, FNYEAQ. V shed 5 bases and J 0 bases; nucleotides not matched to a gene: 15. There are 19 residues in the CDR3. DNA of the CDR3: TGTGCCAGCAGCCCCGGGGTAGCGGGGGAGCTCTTTAGCACAGATACGCAGTATTTT. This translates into CASSPGVAGELFSTDTQYF.

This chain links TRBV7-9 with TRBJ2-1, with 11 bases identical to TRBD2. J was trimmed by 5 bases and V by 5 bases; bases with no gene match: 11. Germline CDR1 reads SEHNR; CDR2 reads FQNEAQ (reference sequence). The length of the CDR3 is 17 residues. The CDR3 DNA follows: TGTGCCAGCAGCCCGCTCGTCCTAGCGGGGGGCCACAATGAGCAGTTCTTC. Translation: CASSPLVLAGGHNEQFF.

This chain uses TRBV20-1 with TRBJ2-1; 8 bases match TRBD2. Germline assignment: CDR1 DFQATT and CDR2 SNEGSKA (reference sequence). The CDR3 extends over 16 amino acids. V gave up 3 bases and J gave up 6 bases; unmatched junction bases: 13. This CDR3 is CSARDGGVGRFNEQFF. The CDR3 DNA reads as TGCAGTGCTAGGGACGGGGGGGTCGGTCGGTTCAATGAGCAGTTCTTC.